The 3 T cell receptor beta chains listed next were all sequenced from one sample in a study of T cell responses to AZD1222 COVID-19 vaccine. Generated by immunoSEQ multiplex PCR, the TCRdb table keeps only in-frame clones and is missing some. The sample has about 130,000 clones; roughly 94% are singletons. Sequencing used peripheral blood, obtained on day 0 of AZD1222 vaccination. The source of these receptors is an adult in good health.

The V call is TRBV19, the J call TRBJ2-2, with 7 bases aligning to TRBD1. J lost 7 bases, V lost 3 bases, and 14 bases had no gene match. The length of the CDR3 is 17 residues. Germline V lookup: CDR1 LNHDA, CDR2 SQIVND (reference sequence). CDR3 loop: CASSIFPAQGIFGELFF. The DNA of the CDR3 is TGTGCCAGTAGTATCTTCCCGGCACAGGGGATTTTCGGGGAGCTGTTTTTT.

V usage is TRBV4-1 and J usage is TRBJ2-2; maybe TRBD2 (5 bases). With 0 bases removed from V and 4 bases from J, the gap between germline ends came to 9 bases. Germline values: CDR1 MGHRA, CDR2 YSYEKL. CDR3 length equals 15 residues. DNA for the CDR3: TGCGCCAGCAGCCAAGAGACCGAGGGCACCGGGGAGCTGTTTTTT. It is translated as CASSQETEGTGELFF.

The CDR3 coding sequence is TGTGCCACCAGTGGCATGACTAGCGGGGGAAAAAATGAGCAGTTCTTC. Encoded protein: CATSGMTSGGKNEQFF. V and J are TRBV24-1 and TRBJ2-1; 12 positions match TRBD2. Trimming removed 5 bases from V and 7 bases from J; junction bases left unmatched: 8. CDR3 length equals 16 residues. Germline V gene data show CDR1 as KGHDR and CDR2 as SFDVKD.